Each of the 24 T cell receptor beta chains below was sequenced from the same sample in a study of early T cells in non-severe SARS-CoV-2 infection (dated by TCRdb to 2020 to 2023). Library generation was performed with 5' RACE. The sequencer was a NextSeq 500. TCRdb cleaned the public reads at Q25 with fastp, built clones with MiXCR and kept in-frame beta chains. One record per CDR3 amino acid sequence lists the most common genes and DNA. A total of 60,000 to 75,000 distinct CDR3 sequences appear in this sample, 12% of them only once. More than 4.5% of the sample comes from the top ten. Material for sequencing was whole blood. These receptors all come from an adult who was a healthcare worker with PCR-confirmed SARS-CoV-2 infection or an uninfected control (not recorded which).

Many counts were recorded for this clonotype. The gene calls are TRBV20-1 and TRBJ2-1, with D unclear. V lost 2 bases and J 6 bases, leaving 14 bases between the germline ends. The germline gives CDR1 DFQATT, CDR2 SNEGSKA (reference sequence). The CDR3 consists of 14 residues. CDR3 region: CSARLARSSNEQFF. DNA of the CDR3: TGCAGTGCTAGACTCGCCCGATCGAGCAATGAGCAGTTCTTC.

This clonotype was picked up many times. The chain recombines TRBV20-1 with TRBJ2-3; D is unclear. The germline V gene encodes CDR1 DFQATT and CDR2 SNEGSKA (reference sequence). CDR3 length: 11 amino acids. The ends were cut back, 3 bases at V and 5 bases at J, with 6 bases in the middle. The CDR3 loop reads CSASLVDTQYF. The CDR3 coding sequence is TGCAGTGCTAGTCTGGTAGATACGCAGTATTTT.

In this sample, this clonotype turned up a few times. The chain couples TRBV20-1 to TRBJ2-3; possibly TRBD1 or TRBD2 for D (6 bases each). V was trimmed by 0 bases and J by 4 bases, leaving 11 bases between them. CDR1 is DFQATT, CDR2 SNEGSKA, per germline (reference sequence). The CDR3 is made up of 14 amino acids. CDR3 residues: CSARDAGGPDTQYF. CDR3 in DNA: TGCAGTGCTAGAGATGCCGGGGGCCCAGATACGCAGTATTTT.

This clonotype showed up just a few times. This chain connects TRBV11-2 to TRBJ2-3; D gene ambiguous. The CDR3 covers 11 residues. Trimming removed 7 bases at V and 6 bases at J, with 8 bases between. The germline gives CDR1 SGHAT, CDR2 FQNNGV. This CDR3 reads CASTLKDTQYF. The DNA for the CDR3 is TGTGCCAGCACCTTGAAGGATACGCAGTATTTT. Supplemented by reference TRBV11-2 and TRBJ2-3, the full variable domain reads EAGVAQSPRYKIIEKRQSVAFWCNPISGHATLYWYQQILGQGPKLLIQFQNNGVVDDSQLPKDRFSAERLKGVDSTLKIQPAKLEDSAVYLCASTLKDTQYFGPGTRLTVL.

This rearrangement joins TRBV12-3 or TRBV12-4 to TRBJ2-1; TRBD1 is a possible D gene (5 bases). The CDR3 consists of 12 residues. V was cut by 6 bases and J by 7 bases, with 10 bases left in between. The DNA of the CDR3 is TGTGCCAGCAGCCAAGGGGCAAATGAGCAGTTCTTC. Encoded protein: CASSQGANEQFF.

The chain combines TRBV18 with TRBJ2-2; TRBD2 matches 14 bases. V dropped 3 bases and J dropped 4; count of bases not matched to a gene: 7. This CDR3 spans 18 amino acids. The germline V gene encodes CDR1 KGHSH and CDR2 LQKENI. Here the CDR3 DNA reads TGTGCCAGCTCACCCAGGACTAGCGGGGGGCTTCCCACCGGGGAGCTGTTTTTT. This translates into CASSPRTSGGLPTGELFF.

This clonotype was seen ten or more times. The CDR3 sequence: CASSLGYRGLYEQYF. CDR3 nucleotides: TGTGCCAGCAGCTTAGGATACCGGGGACTTTACGAGCAGTACTTC. The chain uses TRBV11-3 and TRBJ2-7, with D possibly being TRBD2 (6 bases). This CDR3 comprises 15 residues. Per the germline V gene, CDR1 is SGHNT and CDR2 is YENEEA. V gave up 1 base and J gave up 4 bases, with 14 bases separating them.

This chain links TRBV11-2 with TRBJ2-7; D might be TRBD1 (6 bases). This CDR3 spans 15 amino acids. Germline V gene lookup returns CDR1 SGHAT and CDR2 FQNNGV. The ends were cut back, 6 bases at V and 3 bases at J, with 18 bases in the middle. The DNA for the CDR3 is TGTGCCAGCAGTTCTACTTCGGACAGTGGCTACGAGCAGTACTTC. It is translated as CASSSTSDSGYEQYF. Together with reference TRBV11-2 and TRBJ2-7, the CDR3 gives the full variable domain: EAGVAQSPRYKIIEKRQSVAFWCNPISGHATLYWYQQILGQGPKLLIQFQNNGVVDDSQLPKDRFSAERLKGVDSTLKIQPAKLEDSAVYLCASSSTSDSGYEQYFGPGTRLTVT.

This clonotype has a count of ten or more. The rearrangement links TRBV2 to TRBJ1-2, with 7 positions matching TRBD1. CDR1 is SNHLY, CDR2 FYNNEI, per germline. Trimming took 1 base from V and 4 from J; bases not matched to a gene: 3. The CDR3 has 14 amino acids. CDR3: CASSEVYRGYGYTF. DNA of the CDR3: TGTGCCAGCAGTGAAGTCTACAGGGGCTATGGCTACACCTTC.

There are many counts of this clonotype. The chain uses TRBV29-1 and TRBJ2-7; a weak D match, TRBD2 (5 bases). The CDR3 runs 15 residues. The germline gives CDR1 SQVTM, CDR2 ANQGSEA. V was pared by 6 bases and J by 1 base, with 19 bases between. Here the CDR3 reads CSVRRSRTDSYEQYF. The CDR3, as DNA: TGCAGCGTCCGACGGTCCCGGACTGATTCCTACGAGCAGTACTTC.

This clonotype was seen at least ten times. The chain joins TRBV12-3 or TRBV12-4 to TRBJ2-7, with 10 positions matching TRBD1. V shed 4 bases and J 2 bases; nucleotides not matched to a gene: 5. The CDR3 has 15 amino acids. CDR3 nucleotide sequence: TGTGCCAGCAGTTCAAGGACAGGGGGAGCCTACGAGCAGTACTTC. Protein: CASSSRTGGAYEQYF.

This clonotype turned up a few times. The chain is built from TRBV12-3 or TRBV12-4 and TRBJ1-1; D not certain. V lost 1 base and J lost 1, with 10 bases in between. This CDR3 spans 15 amino acids. The CDR3 is CASSLVSLANTEAFF. CDR3 DNA sequence: TGTGCCAGCAGTTTAGTCTCACTGGCGAACACTGAAGCTTTCTTT.

With respect to this clonotype: One base away lies a much larger clone, so this may be a sequencing read error. The J gene is TRBJ2-7, the V gene TRBV24-1, with no clear D. Germline CDR1 is KGHDR and CDR2 is SFDVKD. The CDR3 totals 15 residues. CDR3 DNA: TGTGCCACCAGTGATGATGACCGAAACTCCTACGAGCGGTACTTC. Protein product: CATSDDDRNSYERYF.

In its sample, this clonotype was seen a few times. The V call is TRBV20-1, the J call TRBJ1-5; D remains unclear. CDR3 length: 14 residues. Trimming took off 6 bases at V and 2 bases at J, with 14 bases between the two ends. Germline assignment: CDR1 DFQATT and CDR2 SNEGSKA (reference sequence). The DNA for the CDR3 is TGCAGTGCACAGCAGTGGAGAGGCAATCAGCCCCAGCATTTT. Protein: CSAQQWRGNQPQHF.

The chain carries TRBV19 and TRBJ2-5; 9 bases are a match to TRBD2. Germline CDR1 reads LNHDA; CDR2 reads SQIVND (reference sequence). V lost 6 bases to trimming and J lost 5 bases; unmatched junction nucleotides: 7. The CDR3 is 14 residues long. DNA for the CDR3: TGTGCCAGTAGAAGCGGGGGGCCTGGTGAGACCCAGTACTTC. Residues: CASRSGGPGETQYF.

This clonotype has more than one count but fewer than ten. The rearrangement links TRBV20-1 to TRBJ2-3; a possible D gene is TRBD2 (6 bases). Germline V gene lookup returns CDR1 DFQATT and CDR2 SNEGSKA (reference sequence). Trimming removed 6 bases at V and 1 base at J, with 14 bases between. The CDR3 runs to 14 residues. CDR3 amino acids: CSALSAGRTDTQYF. The CDR3 DNA reads as TGCAGTGCCCTATCCGCGGGACGCACAGATACGCAGTATTTT.

This clonotype was seen more than once but under ten times. CDR3 DNA: TGTGCCACCAGTGATCAGGGACAGGGGACCTACAATGAGCAGTTCTTC. Translated: CATSDQGQGTYNEQFF. J is TRBJ2-1 and V is TRBV24-1, with 10 bases aligning to TRBD1. The germline V gene has CDR1 KGHDR and CDR2 SFDVKD. V gave up 3 bases and J gave up 2 bases; unmatched junction bases: 3. The CDR3 is made up of 16 amino acids.

The J gene is TRBJ2-7, the V gene TRBV9; tentatively, D is TRBD2 (6 bases). Germline V gives CDR1 SGDLS, CDR2 YYNGEE. The V and J ends lost 4 bases and 7 bases respectively, with 18 bases between them. The CDR3 has 14 amino acids. This CDR3 reads CASSLEAGLGEQYF. For the CDR3, the DNA is TGTGCCAGCAGCTTAGAGGCGGGGCTGGGGGAGCAGTACTTC.

This clonotype came up many times. The V and J genes are TRBV6-5 and TRBJ1-1; 8 positions agree with TRBD1. Germline V gene lookup returns CDR1 MNHEY and CDR2 SVGAGI. The V segment lost 7 bases and the J segment 10 bases; nucleotides outside the gene matches: 11. This CDR3 spans 13 amino acids. The CDR3 DNA reads TGTGCCAGCACAGGACAGGGCTTGGGGGGAGCTTTCTTT. Translated, it gives CASTGQGLGGAFF.

The rearrangement links TRBV27 to TRBJ2-1; 10 bases match TRBD2. The V gene's germline CDR1 is MNHEY and CDR2 SMNVEV (reference sequence). V lost 8 bases, J lost 6 bases, and 7 bases stayed unmatched. This CDR3 has 14 residues. The CDR3 region has the DNA TGTGCCAGCGCCCTAGCGGGAGTCGGCAATGAGCAGTTCTTC. Translating it yields CASALAGVGNEQFF.

There are many counts of this clonotype. The rearrangement links TRBV24-1 to TRBJ1-5; D is possibly TRBD1 (5 bases). The CDR3 spans 14 residues. Germline assignment: CDR1 KGHDR and CDR2 SFDVKD. The V gene lost 12 bases and the J gene lost 1 base, with 15 bases spanning the gap. The CDR3 spells CAVGGEGSNQPQHF. The CDR3 nucleotides are TGTGCCGTTGGGGGGGAGGGGAGCAATCAGCCCCAGCATTTT.

J is TRBJ2-7 and V is TRBV7-9; D may be TRBD1 (8 bases). V lost 4 bases, J lost 1 base, and 20 bases lay in between. Germline V gene lookup returns CDR1 SEHNR and CDR2 FQNEAQ (reference sequence). The CDR3 length is 17 residues. The CDR3 spells CASSSRGGQVKSYEQYF. In nucleotides, the CDR3 is TGTGCCAGCAGCTCGAGGGGGGGACAGGTGAAATCCTACGAGCAGTACTTC.

Ten or more counts support this clonotype. The chain recombines TRBV4-2 with TRBJ2-2; maybe TRBD2 (6 bases). The CDR3 extends over 15 amino acids. Germline loops: CDR1 LGHNA, CDR2 YNFKEQ. Trimming cost V 7 bases and J 4 bases, with 16 bases left between them. CDR3: CASNPGGLGTGELFF. The CDR3 DNA reads TGTGCCAGCAACCCCGGGGGACTTGGCACCGGGGAGCTGTTTTTT.

V usage is TRBV11-2 and J usage is TRBJ2-4; D may match TRBD1 or TRBD2 (5 bases each). Germline V gene data show CDR1 as SGHAT and CDR2 as FQNNGV. The CDR3 extends over 17 amino acids. V was trimmed by 7 bases and J by 0 bases, leaving 19 bases between them. CDR3 in amino acids: CASTSSGTAEAKNIQYF. CDR3 bases: TGTGCCAGCACCAGTTCCGGGACGGCGGAAGCCAAAAACATTCAGTACTTC. Full variable domain (outside the CDR3, taken from reference TRBV11-2 and TRBJ2-4): EAGVAQSPRYKIIEKRQSVAFWCNPISGHATLYWYQQILGQGPKLLIQFQNNGVVDDSQLPKDRFSAERLKGVDSTLKIQPAKLEDSAVYLCASTSSGTAEAKNIQYFGAGTRLSVL.